This T cell receptor beta chain stems from a study of blood T cell repertoires in COVID-19. Between the trimmed V and J ends, which lost 4 bases and 5 bases, there was a span of 24 bases. The CDR3 has 17 residues. Germline values: CDR1 DFQATT, CDR2 SNEGSKA (reference sequence). Only in-frame clones appear in the TCRdb table, and some are missing; sequencing was by immunoSEQ multiplex PCR. This sample has about 270,000 clones, with 91% found just once. The sequence came from a man aged 35-49 years who had been exposed to COVID-19. The chain carries TRBV20-1 and TRBJ2-1, with D possibly matching TRBD2 (5 bases). Specimen: PBMCs or T cells enriched from blood (not recorded which). DNA for the CDR3: TGCAGTGCTACTGAAACGACCCCCGGGATCCTCAACAATGAGCAGTTCTTC. Translating it yields CSATETTPGILNNEQFF.